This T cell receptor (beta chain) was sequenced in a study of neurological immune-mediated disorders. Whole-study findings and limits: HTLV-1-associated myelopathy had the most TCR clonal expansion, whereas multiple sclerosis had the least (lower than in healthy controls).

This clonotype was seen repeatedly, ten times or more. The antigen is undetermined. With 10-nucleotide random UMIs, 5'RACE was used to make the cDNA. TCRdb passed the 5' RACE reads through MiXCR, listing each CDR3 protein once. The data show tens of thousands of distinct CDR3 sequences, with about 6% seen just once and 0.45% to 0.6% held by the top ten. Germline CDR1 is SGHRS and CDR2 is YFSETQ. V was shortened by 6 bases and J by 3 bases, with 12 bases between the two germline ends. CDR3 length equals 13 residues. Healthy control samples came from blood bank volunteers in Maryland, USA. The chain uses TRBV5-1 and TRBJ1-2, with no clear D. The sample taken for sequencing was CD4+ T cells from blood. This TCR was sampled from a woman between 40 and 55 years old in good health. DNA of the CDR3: TGCGCCAGCACTGGCGGGTTGGACTATGGCTACACCTTC. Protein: CASTGGLDYGYTF.